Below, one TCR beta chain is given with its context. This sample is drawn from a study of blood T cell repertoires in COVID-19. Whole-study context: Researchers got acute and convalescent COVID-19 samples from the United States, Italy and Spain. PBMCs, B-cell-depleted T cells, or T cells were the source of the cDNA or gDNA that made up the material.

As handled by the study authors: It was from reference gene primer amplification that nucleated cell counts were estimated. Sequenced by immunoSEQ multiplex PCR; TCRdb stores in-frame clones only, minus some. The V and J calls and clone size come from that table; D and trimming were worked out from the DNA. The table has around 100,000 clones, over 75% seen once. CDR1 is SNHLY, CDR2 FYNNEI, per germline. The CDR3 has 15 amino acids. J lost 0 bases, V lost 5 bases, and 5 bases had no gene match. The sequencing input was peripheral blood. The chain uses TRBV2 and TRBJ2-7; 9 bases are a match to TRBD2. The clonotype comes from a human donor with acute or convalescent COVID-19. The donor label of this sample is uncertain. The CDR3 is CASSNQRGVSYEQYF. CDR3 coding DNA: TGTGCCAGCAGTAACCAGCGGGGGGTCTCCTACGAGCAGTACTTC.